This T cell receptor (beta chain) emerged from a study of T cell responses to AZD1222 COVID-19 vaccine. The study, taken as a whole, reports: White British donors predominated, females outnumbered males, and clonal diversity was possibly underestimated. Rises in breadth and depth of Spike-specific TCRs came after two AZD1222 doses. Of spike-specific TCRs, nearly half reportedly target regions left unmutated in variants. Sampled repertoires all dated from after the peak T cell response.

The CDR3 consists of 15 residues. V trimming: 6 bases; J trimming: 0 bases; junction bases outside the gene matches: 4. Germline loops: CDR1 SNHLY, CDR2 FYNNEI. Worth noting for this clone: Its antigen is as yet unknown.

TCRdb keeps only in-frame clones here, not all; method: immunoSEQ multiplex PCR. This table holds about 140,000 clones, approximately 85% found once. V is TRBV2 and J is TRBJ2-2; 7 positions match TRBD2. The sequenced sample was peripheral blood, obtained 28 days after the second dose of the MenACWY control vaccine. The sequence was obtained from an adult who received the MenACWY meningococcal vaccine as a control. The CDR3 bases are TGTGCCAGCAGAGTAGCGGGTCCGAACACCGGGGAGCTGTTTTTT. Translating it yields CASRVAGPNTGELFF.